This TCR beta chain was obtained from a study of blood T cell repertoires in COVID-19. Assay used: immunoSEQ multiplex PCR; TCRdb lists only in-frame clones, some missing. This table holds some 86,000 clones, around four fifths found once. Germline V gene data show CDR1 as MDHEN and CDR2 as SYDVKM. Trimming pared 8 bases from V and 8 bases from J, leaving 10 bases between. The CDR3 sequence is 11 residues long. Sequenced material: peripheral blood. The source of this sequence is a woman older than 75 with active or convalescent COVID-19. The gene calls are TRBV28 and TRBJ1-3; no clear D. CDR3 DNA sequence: TGTGCCAGCCCGTCAGTTTACACCATATATTTT. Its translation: CASPSVYTIYF.